Below, 11 T cell receptor beta chains from the same sample are listed, as sequenced in a study of long-term antiretroviral therapy in people with HIV. Runs used v3.0 of the immunoSEQ assay and were done at survey level. Here immunoSEQ multiplex PCR was the method, and the copy in TCRdb shows in-frame clones only, minus some. Among approximately 21,000 clones listed, roughly nine tenths were seen once. This sample comprised unsorted PBMCs, obtained roughly 4.2 years before starting antiretroviral therapy. These receptors originate from a woman in her thirties with HIV.

The J gene is TRBJ1-5, the V gene TRBV5-6; D gene uncertain. Germline assignment: CDR1 SGHDT and CDR2 YYEEEE. Trimming stripped 0 bases from V and 4 bases from J, with 11 bases between. The CDR3 spans 15 residues. The DNA of the CDR3 is TGTGCCAGCAGCTTGGCCCGGGGTCCTAATCAGCCCCAGCATTTT. Amino acids: CASSLARGPNQPQHF.

V usage is TRBV4-3 and J usage is TRBJ1-1, with D hard to call. The CDR3 loop spans 14 amino acids. Trimming removed 0 bases from V and 8 bases from J, with 13 bases in between. From germline, CDR1 is LGHNA and CDR2 YSLEER. CDR3 protein: CASSQDHGISEAFF. The CDR3 DNA follows: TGCGCCAGCAGCCAAGACCACGGGATTTCAGAAGCTTTCTTT.

The V call is TRBV18, the J call TRBJ1-6; D might be TRBD1 (6 bases). In germline, CDR1 is KGHSH, CDR2 LQKENI. The CDR3 contains 15 residues. V lost 5 bases, J lost 7 bases, and 15 bases lay in between. The CDR3 loop is CASSAQGNENSPLHF. CDR3 nucleotide sequence: TGTGCCAGCTCAGCCCAGGGGAACGAGAATTCACCCCTCCACTTT.

The chain joins TRBV5-1 to TRBJ2-6; D not certain. Trimming removed 5 bases from V and 0 bases from J, with 3 bases in between. From germline, CDR1 is SGHRS and CDR2 YFSETQ. There are 13 residues in the CDR3. This CDR3 reads CASRDSGANVLTF. CDR3 in DNA: TGCGCCAGCAGGGACTCTGGGGCCAACGTCCTGACTTTC.

CDR3 loop: CASSYDGVNQPQHF. CDR3 coding DNA: TGTGCCAGCAGCTACGACGGAGTCAATCAGCCCCAGCATTTT. The chain is built from TRBV7-8 and TRBJ1-5, with D unresolved. The CDR3 is made up of 14 amino acids. Germline CDR1 SGHVS, CDR2 FQNEAQ. The V gene lost 4 bases and the J gene lost 3 bases, with 10 bases spanning the gap.

This chain connects TRBV27 to TRBJ2-6; 7 bases map to TRBD1. V shed 4 bases, J shed 0 bases, and the junction held 9 bases outside the gene matches. Germline V gene sequence: CDR1 MNHEY, CDR2 SMNVEV (reference sequence). The CDR3 is made up of 18 amino acids. CDR3 sequence (DNA): TGTGCCAGCAGTTCGCCGGGACAGATTAACTCTGGGGCCAACGTCCTGACTTTC. Translated, it gives CASSSPGQINSGANVLTF.

As DNA, the CDR3 is TGTGCCAGCAGCAGACGGACGATCCGTGGGCAGTACTTC. This codes for CASSRRTIRGQYF. The genes are TRBV5-6 and TRBJ2-7; no firm D call. Trimming removed 4 bases from V and 9 bases from J, with 17 bases in between. The germline V gene has CDR1 SGHDT and CDR2 YYEEEE. This CDR3 has 13 residues.

This chain connects TRBV10-3 to TRBJ2-2, with D unresolved. The CDR3 has 15 residues. The germline gives CDR1 ENHRY, CDR2 SYGVKD. The ends were cut back, 9 bases at V and 4 bases at J, with 18 bases in the middle. The CDR3 is CAIKPTVGATGELFF. In DNA, the CDR3 is TGTGCCATAAAACCCACCGTCGGCGCCACCGGGGAGCTGTTTTTT.

This chain connects TRBV30 to TRBJ2-1; 8 positions agree with TRBD1. This CDR3 region has 12 residues. The V gene's germline CDR1 is GTSNPN and CDR2 SVGIG (reference sequence). Germline trimming cut 3 bases from V and 7 bases from J; bases unmatched to any gene: 2. The DNA of the CDR3 is TGTGCCTGGAGCCGGACAGGGAATGAGCAGTTCTTC. It is translated as CAWSRTGNEQFF.

The chain couples TRBV9 to TRBJ1-1, with TRBD1 matching over 9 bases. The germline gives CDR1 SGDLS, CDR2 YYNGEE. V lost 6 bases to trimming and J lost 3 bases; unmatched junction nucleotides: 18. The CDR3 spans 18 residues. The CDR3 bases are TGTGCCAGCACCCCCTCCACCGGGACAGGGCTTTTATACACTGAAGCTTTCTTT. Protein product: CASTPSTGTGLLYTEAFF.

The rearrangement links TRBV5-1 to TRBJ2-2; tentatively, D is TRBD1 (6 bases). The CDR3 spans 15 residues. V was trimmed by 0 bases and J by 5 bases, leaving 11 bases between them. Per the germline V gene, CDR1 is SGHRS and CDR2 is YFSETQ. CDR3: CASSLDPGATGELFF. The CDR3 region has the DNA TGCGCCAGCAGCTTGGATCCAGGGGCTACCGGGGAGCTGTTTTTT.